This TCR beta chain was sequenced for a study of CD8 T cells in Susac syndrome. Study observations and caveats: The relatively small number of individuals in the TCR sequencing and HLA analysis was acknowledged by the study.

This clonotype was found a few times. Its cognate antigen is unknown. The CDR3 runs 14 residues. Trimming took 1 base from V and 2 from J; bases not matched to a gene: 1. CDR1 LGHDT and CDR2 YNNKEL come from the germline V gene (reference sequence). RNA was extracted with the RNeasy kit, and a quantity of roughly 0.45 to 1 ug was reverse transcribed using random hexamers. By means of immunoSEQ multiplex PCR, TCR beta CDR3 spanning 54 Vbeta and 13 Jbeta underwent amplification. TCRdb ran MiXCR on the immunoSEQ multiplex PCR reads and lists one entry per CDR3 protein. This table has 150,000 to 200,000 distinct CDR3 sequences, around 94% appearing once. CD8+ and CD4+ blood T cells underwent TCR beta sequencing. As controls, healthy donors matched for age and sex were used.

The material sequenced was CD4+ T cells from PBMCs. V is TRBV3-1 and J is TRBJ2-5, with 7 bases lining up with TRBD2. The receptor was derived from a human donor in good health. CDR3 residues: CASSQGDYQETQYF. The CDR3 nucleotides read TGTGCCAGCAGCCAAGGGGACTATCAAGAGACCCAGTACTTC.